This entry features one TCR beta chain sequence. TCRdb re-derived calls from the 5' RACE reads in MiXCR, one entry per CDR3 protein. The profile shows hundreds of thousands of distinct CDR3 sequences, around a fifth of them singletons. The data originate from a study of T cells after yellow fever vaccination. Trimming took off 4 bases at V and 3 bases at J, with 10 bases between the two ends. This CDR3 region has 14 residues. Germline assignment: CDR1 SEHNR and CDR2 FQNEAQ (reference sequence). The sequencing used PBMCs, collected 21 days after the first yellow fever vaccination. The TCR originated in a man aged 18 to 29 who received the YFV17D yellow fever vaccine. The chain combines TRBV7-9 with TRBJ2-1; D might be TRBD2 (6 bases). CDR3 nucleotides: TGTGCCAGCAGCTCGACGGGGGTCTACAATGAGCAGTTCTTC. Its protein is CASSSTGVYNEQFF.